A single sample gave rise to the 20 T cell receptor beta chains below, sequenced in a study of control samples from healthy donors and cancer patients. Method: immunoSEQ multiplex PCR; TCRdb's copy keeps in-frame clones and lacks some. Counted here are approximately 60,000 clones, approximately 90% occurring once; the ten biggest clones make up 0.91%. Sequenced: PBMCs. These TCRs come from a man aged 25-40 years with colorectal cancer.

DNA of the CDR3: TGTGCCAGCAGCCCGCTGGACAGGGCCCTCCCCCCCCTCTTCAATCAGCCCCAGCATTTT. Translated: CASSPLDRALPPLFNQPQHF. The V gene is TRBV6-6, the J gene TRBJ1-5; TRBD1 agrees at 8 bases. Germline-derived CDR1 and CDR2 are MNHNY and SVGAGI (reference sequence). The CDR3 is 20 amino acids. The J segment lost 3 bases and the V segment lost 6 bases, leaving 22 bases of the junction unmatched.

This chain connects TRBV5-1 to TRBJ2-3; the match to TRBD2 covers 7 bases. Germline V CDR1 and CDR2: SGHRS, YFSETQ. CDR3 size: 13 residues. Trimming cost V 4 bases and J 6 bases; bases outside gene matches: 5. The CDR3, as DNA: TGCGCCAGCAGCCCGGACGGGAGGGATACGCAGTATTTT. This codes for CASSPDGRDTQYF.

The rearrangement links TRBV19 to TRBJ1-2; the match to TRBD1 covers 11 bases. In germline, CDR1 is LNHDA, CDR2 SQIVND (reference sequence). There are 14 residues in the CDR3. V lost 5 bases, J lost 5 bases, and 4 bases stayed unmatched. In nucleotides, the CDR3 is TGTGCCAGTAGTCTCTGGGACAGGGGGTATGGCTACACCTTC. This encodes CASSLWDRGYGYTF.

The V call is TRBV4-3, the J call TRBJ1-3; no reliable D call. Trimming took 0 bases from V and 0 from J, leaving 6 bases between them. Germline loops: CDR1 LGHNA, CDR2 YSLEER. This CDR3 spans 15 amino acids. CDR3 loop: CASSQDSSSGNTIYF. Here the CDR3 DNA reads TGCGCCAGCAGCCAAGACAGCAGCTCTGGAAACACCATATATTTT.

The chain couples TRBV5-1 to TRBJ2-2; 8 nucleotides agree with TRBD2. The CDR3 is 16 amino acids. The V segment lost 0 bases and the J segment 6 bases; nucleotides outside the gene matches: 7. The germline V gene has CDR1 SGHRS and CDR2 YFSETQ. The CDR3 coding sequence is TGCGCCAGCAGCTTGGATGAGGCGCGGGGGGCCGGGGAGCTGTTTTTT. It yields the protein CASSLDEARGAGELFF. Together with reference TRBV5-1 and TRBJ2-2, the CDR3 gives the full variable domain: KAGVTQTPRYLIKTRGQQVTLSCSPISGHRSVSWYQQTPGQGLQFLFEYFSETQRNKGNFPGRFSGRQFSNSRSEMNVSTLELGDSALYLCASSLDEARGAGELFFGEGSRLTVL.

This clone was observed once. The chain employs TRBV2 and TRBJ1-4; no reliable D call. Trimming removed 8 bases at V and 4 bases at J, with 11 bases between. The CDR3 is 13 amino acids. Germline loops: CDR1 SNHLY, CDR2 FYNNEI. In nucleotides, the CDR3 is TGTGCCAGCGGAGTCACGGGTAATGAAAAACTGTTTTTT. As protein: CASGVTGNEKLFF.

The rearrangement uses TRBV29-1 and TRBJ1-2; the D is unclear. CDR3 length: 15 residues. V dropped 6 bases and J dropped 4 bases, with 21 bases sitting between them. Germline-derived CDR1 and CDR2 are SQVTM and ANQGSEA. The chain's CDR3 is CSVEPLGGGSYGYTF. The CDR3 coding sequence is TGCAGCGTGGAACCCCTGGGTGGCGGAAGCTATGGCTACACCTTC. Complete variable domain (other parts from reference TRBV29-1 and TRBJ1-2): SAVISQKPSRDICQRGTSLTIQCQVDSQVTMMFWYRQQPGQSLTLIATANQGSEATYESGFVIDKFPISRPNLTFSTLTVSNMSPEDSSIYLCSVEPLGGGSYGYTFGSGTRLTVV.

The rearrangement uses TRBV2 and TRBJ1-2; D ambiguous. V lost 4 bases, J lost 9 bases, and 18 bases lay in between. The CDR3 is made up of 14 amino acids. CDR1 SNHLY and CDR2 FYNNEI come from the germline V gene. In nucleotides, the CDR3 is TGTGCCAGCAGTGCCCTTGACTCGACTGGGCGCTACACCTTC. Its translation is CASSALDSTGRYTF.

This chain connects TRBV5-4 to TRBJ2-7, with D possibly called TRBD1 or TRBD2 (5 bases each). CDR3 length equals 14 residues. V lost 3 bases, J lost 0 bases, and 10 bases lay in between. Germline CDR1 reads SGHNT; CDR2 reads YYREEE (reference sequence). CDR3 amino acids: CASSWDLSSYEQYF. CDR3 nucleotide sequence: TGTGCCAGCAGCTGGGACCTATCCTCCTACGAGCAGTACTTC.

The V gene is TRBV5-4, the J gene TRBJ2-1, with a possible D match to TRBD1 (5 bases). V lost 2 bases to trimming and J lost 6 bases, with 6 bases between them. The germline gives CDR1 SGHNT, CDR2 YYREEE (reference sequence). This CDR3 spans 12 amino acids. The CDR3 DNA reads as TGTGCCAGCAGCTTTAGGGGCAATGAGCAGTTCTTC. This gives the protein CASSFRGNEQFF.

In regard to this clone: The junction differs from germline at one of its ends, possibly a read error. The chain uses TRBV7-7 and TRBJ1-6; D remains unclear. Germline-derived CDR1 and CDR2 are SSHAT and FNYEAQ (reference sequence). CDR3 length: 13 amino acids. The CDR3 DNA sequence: TGTGCTAGCAGAAAGGACGGGAATTCACCCCTCCACTTT. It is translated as CASRKDGNSPLHF.

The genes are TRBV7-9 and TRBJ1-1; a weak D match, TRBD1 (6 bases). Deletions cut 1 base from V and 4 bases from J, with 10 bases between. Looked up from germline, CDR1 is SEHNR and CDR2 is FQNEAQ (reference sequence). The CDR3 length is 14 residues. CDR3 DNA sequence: TGTGCCAGCAGCTTAGGGATGGACAGCACTGAAGCTTTCTTT. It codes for CASSLGMDSTEAFF.

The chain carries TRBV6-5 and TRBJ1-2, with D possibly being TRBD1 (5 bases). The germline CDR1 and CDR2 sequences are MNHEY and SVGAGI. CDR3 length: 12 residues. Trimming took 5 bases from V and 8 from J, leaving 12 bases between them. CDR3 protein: CASSTPGLGYTF. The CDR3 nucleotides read TGTGCCAGCAGTACTCCAGGGTTAGGCTACACCTTC.

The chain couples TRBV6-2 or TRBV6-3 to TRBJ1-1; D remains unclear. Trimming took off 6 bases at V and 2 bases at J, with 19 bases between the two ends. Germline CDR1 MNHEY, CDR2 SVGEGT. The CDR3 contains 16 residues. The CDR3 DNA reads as TGTGCCAGCAGCCGCAGCCTCTCAGCCCATAACACTGAAGCTTTCTTT. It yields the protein CASSRSLSAHNTEAFF.

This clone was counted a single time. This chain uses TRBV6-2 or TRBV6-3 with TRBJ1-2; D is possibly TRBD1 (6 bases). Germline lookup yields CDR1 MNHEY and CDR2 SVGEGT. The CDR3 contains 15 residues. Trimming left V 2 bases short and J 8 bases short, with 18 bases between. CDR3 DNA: TGTGCCAGCAGTTACGATTTACGGCAGGGGATCGGCTACACCTTC. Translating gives CASSYDLRQGIGYTF.

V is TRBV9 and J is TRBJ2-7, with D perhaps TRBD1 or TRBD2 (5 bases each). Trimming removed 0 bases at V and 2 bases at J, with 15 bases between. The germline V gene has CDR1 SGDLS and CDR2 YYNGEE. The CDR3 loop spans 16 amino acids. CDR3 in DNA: TGTGCCAGCAGCGTAGCTAGAGACGGGGACCCCTACGAGCAGTACTTC. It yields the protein CASSVARDGDPYEQYF.

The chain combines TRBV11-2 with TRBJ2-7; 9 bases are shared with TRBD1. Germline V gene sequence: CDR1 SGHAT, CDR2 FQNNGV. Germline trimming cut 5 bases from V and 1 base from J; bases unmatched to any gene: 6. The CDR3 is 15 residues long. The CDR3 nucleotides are TGTGCCAGCAGCCCCGGGGGGACAGGGTCCTACGAGCAGTACTTC. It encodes CASSPGGTGSYEQYF.

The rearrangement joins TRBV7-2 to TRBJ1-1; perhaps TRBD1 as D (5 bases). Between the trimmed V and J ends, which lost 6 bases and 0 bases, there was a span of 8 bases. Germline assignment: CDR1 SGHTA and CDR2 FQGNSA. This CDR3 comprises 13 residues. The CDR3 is CASSPQVNTEAFF. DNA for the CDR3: TGTGCCAGCAGTCCACAGGTGAACACTGAAGCTTTCTTT.

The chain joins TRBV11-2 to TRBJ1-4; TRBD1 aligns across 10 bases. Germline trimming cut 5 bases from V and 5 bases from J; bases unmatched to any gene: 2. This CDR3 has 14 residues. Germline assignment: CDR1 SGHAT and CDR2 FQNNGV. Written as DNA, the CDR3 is TGTGCCAGCAGCGACAGGGGGCGGAATGAAAAACTGTTTTTT. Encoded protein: CASSDRGRNEKLFF.

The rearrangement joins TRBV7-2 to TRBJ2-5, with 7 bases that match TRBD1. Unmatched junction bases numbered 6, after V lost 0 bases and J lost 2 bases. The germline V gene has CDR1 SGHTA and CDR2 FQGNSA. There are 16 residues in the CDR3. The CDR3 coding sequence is TGTGCCAGCAGCTTAGCGGTTACGACAGGGCAAGAGACCCAGTACTTC. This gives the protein CASSLAVTTGQETQYF.